A selection of T cell receptor beta chains follows, all from one sample in a study of T cells in localized non-small cell lung cancer. TCRdb's table, derived via immunoSEQ multiplex PCR, lists solely in-frame clones and lacks some. The sample lists over a thousand clones, roughly 30% occurring once. The source was normal lung tissue next to the tumor, collected before any cancer treatment. Source of these receptors: a male donor older than 55 with stage II squamous cell lung carcinoma. The CDR3 runs from the conserved cysteine through the conserved F or W. A D gene is named only where the DNA matches it firmly. The size field is filled for only some rows; it gives once, few, many or a size class.

v_call	clone_size	j_call	d_call	cdr3_nt	cdr3_aa
TRBV28	.	TRBJ2-7	TRBD2	TGTGCCGCGGGGGTGCGGGAGAGCGAGCAGTACTTC	CAAGVRESEQYF
TRBV11-3	few	TRBJ1-2	.	TGTGCCAGCAGCTTAGAGTCCAATCGGGGTGGCTACACCTTC	CASSLESNRGGYTF
TRBV6-8	.	TRBJ1-4	.	TGTGCCAGCAGGAGGGGTGTTAGGGGTGAAAAACTGTTTTTT	CASRRGVRGEKLFF
TRBV18	.	TRBJ1-3	.	TGTGCCAGCTCACCAGGGAATGGTCGAGGAAACACCATATATTTT	CASSPGNGRGNTIYF
TRBV11-3	few	TRBJ2-5	TRBD2	TGTGCCAGCAGCTCCGGACTAGCGGGCAAGACCCAGTACTTC	CASSSGLAGKTQYF
TRBV11-3	.	TRBJ2-2	TRBD2	TGTGCCAGCAGCTCAACTAGCGCCCTTGGCACCGGGGAGCTGTTTTTT	CASSSTSALGTGELFF
TRBV18	once	TRBJ2-3	TRBD2	TGTGCCAGCTCACCACCGGGGACTAGGATGCTAGATACGCAGTATTTT	CASSPPGTRMLDTQYF
TRBV11-3	few	TRBJ2-1	.	TGTGCCAGCAGCCCTCGATTTATCGACAATGAGCAGTTCTTC	CASSPRFIDNEQFF
TRBV11-3	.	TRBJ1-3	.	TGTGCCAGCAGCTTCCACAGGGACGGAAACACCATATATTTT	CASSFHRDGNTIYF
TRBV19	few	TRBJ2-2	.	TGTGCCCTTACAGGGTCAACCGGGGAGCTGTTTTTT	CALTGSTGELFF
TRBV6-8	.	TRBJ2-7	TRBD2	TGTGCCAGCAGTTACCGCGGACTAGCGGGGTACGAGCAGTACTTC	CASSYRGLAGYEQYF
TRBV5-1	few	TRBJ2-5	.	TGCGCCAGCACTCGAGGGGAGGGGGGAGAGACCCAGTACTTC	CASTRGEGGETQYF
TRBV11-3	few	TRBJ1-2	.	TGTGCCAGCAGCCCTTTAGCAGGGTTGAGCGGCTACACCTTC	CASSPLAGLSGYTF
TRBV9	medium-sized	TRBJ2-3	.	TGTGCCAGCAGCGCACTAGATCGCCGAGGGGATACGCAGTATTTT	CASSALDRRGDTQYF
TRBV6-8	medium-sized	TRBJ2-1	.	TGTGCCAGCAGTTACTCGGGCAGGATGGCCGCCGGTGAGCAGTTCTTC	CASSYSGRMAAGEQFF
TRBV6-8	large	TRBJ2-7	TRBD1	TGTGCCATCAGTACGACAGGGTTTATTTACGAGCAGTACTTC	CAISTTGFIYEQYF
TRBV15	once	TRBJ2-1	.	TGTGCCACCAGCAGAGAGTTGCTTATCCCCTACAATGAGCAGTTCTTC	CATSRELLIPYNEQFF
TRBV28	.	TRBJ1-2	TRBD1	TGTGCCAGCAGTCCCCGGGACAGGGGTGACTATGGCTACACCTTC	CASSPRDRGDYGYTF
TRBV14	.	TRBJ2-1	.	TGTGCCAGCAGCCCCCTTAGACAGACTAATGAGCAGTTCTTC	CASSPLRQTNEQFF
TRBV19	once	TRBJ1-2	.	TGTGCCAGTAGTCCCGACAGCTATGGCTACACCTTC	CASSPDSYGYTF
TRBV12-5	medium-sized	TRBJ2-2	TRBD2	TGTGCCGGTCAGCGGGAGTGGGCCGGGGAGCTGTTTTTT	CAGQREWAGELFF
TRBV9	.	TRBJ2-5	.	TGTGCCAGCAGCCCCAGGCCGCACGAGACCCAGTACTTC	CASSPRPHETQYF
TRBV11-3	few	TRBJ2-3	.	TGTGCCAGCAGCTCCATCGACAGTTCAGATACGCAGTATTTT	CASSSIDSSDTQYF
TRBV19	.	TRBJ2-5	.	TGTGCCAGTAGTAGACAAGAGACCCAGTACTTC	CASSRQETQYF
TRBV4-1	few	TRBJ1-2	TRBD1	TGCGCCAGCAGCCAAGAGACAGGGCTAAACTATGGCTACACCTTC	CASSQETGLNYGYTF
TRBV11-3	medium-sized	TRBJ1-1	TRBD1	TGTGCCAGCAGCCAGGGACAGATCTTTAATGAAGCTTTCTTT	CASSQGQIFNEAFF
TRBV18	.	TRBJ2-3	.	TGTGCCAGCTCACTCCCGACGAACGACCCGGATACGCAGTATTTT	CASSLPTNDPDTQYF
TRBV6-8	few	TRBJ2-5	.	TGTGCCAGCAGTTACCGGGACATCCAAGAGACCCAGTACTTC	CASSYRDIQETQYF
TRBV11-3	.	TRBJ2-1	TRBD2	TGTGCCAGCAGCCCCCCCGGGACTAGCGGGGACAATGAGCAGTTCTTC	CASSPPGTSGDNEQFF
TRBV29-1	.	TRBJ2-7	.	TGCAGCGTTGAAGGCGAGGAGACGGACTACGAGCAGTACTTC	CSVEGEETDYEQYF
TRBV28	.	TRBJ1-1	TRBD1	TGTGCCAGCAGTTTCCCGGACAGGTGGACTGAAGCTTTCTTT	CASSFPDRWTEAFF
TRBV23-1	.	TRBJ2-1	.	TGCGCCAGCGGTAAGGGCGATAGCTCCTACAATGAGCAGTTCTTC	CASGKGDSSYNEQFF
TRBV9	.	TRBJ2-3	TRBD2	TGTGCCAGCAGCGTAGAGTCGGCGGGAGGGTATACAGATACGCAGTATTTT	CASSVESAGGYTDTQYF
TRBV30	once	TRBJ1-1	.	TGTGCCTGGAGGCTCAACACTGAAGCTTTCTTT	CAWRLNTEAFF
TRBV6-8	few	TRBJ2-7	.	TGTGCCAGCAGTATCCAGGATTATGCCTACGAGCAGTACTTC	CASSIQDYAYEQYF
TRBV23-1	.	TRBJ1-5	.	TGCGCCAGCAGCCCCGGGACAATTAATCAGCCCCAGCATTTT	CASSPGTINQPQHF
TRBV29-1	.	TRBJ2-2	.	TGCAGCGCCACGAGCGGAGGGTTGAACACCGGGGAGCTGTTTTTT	CSATSGGLNTGELFF
TRBV28	.	TRBJ2-4	.	TGTGCCAGCAGTCTCCACACCTCCTTAGCCAAAAACATTCAGTACTTC	CASSLHTSLAKNIQYF
TRBV5-1	.	TRBJ1-4	.	TGCGCCAGCACCCTCTTGTGGGGTATCACTAATGAAAAACTGTTTTTT	CASTLLWGITNEKLFF
TRBV11-3	.	TRBJ1-3	.	TGTGCCAGCAGCTTAGATTTTAGAACAGCCACTGGAAACACCATATATTTT	CASSLDFRTATGNTIYF
TRBV11-3	.	TRBJ2-7	TRBD2	TGTGCCAGCAGCTTGGGACCGGGACTAGCGGGAACCTACGAGCAGTACTTC	CASSLGPGLAGTYEQYF
TRBV15	.	TRBJ1-5	.	TGTGCCACCAGCAGAGATGAGAGGGAATGGGGTAATCAGCCCCAGCATTTT	CATSRDEREWGNQPQHF
TRBV9	.	TRBJ2-1	TRBD2	TGTGCCAGCAGTGAAGAGCTAGCGGGAGGGGTCGGTGAGCAGTTCTTC	CASSEELAGGVGEQFF
TRBV28	.	TRBJ2-1	TRBD2	TGTGCCAGCAGGGGGGGACTAGCGGGGTACAATGAGCAGTTCTTC	CASRGGLAGYNEQFF
TRBV6-8	.	TRBJ2-7	TRBD1	TGTGCCAGTTCGGGACAGGCTTTGTACGAGCAGTACTTC	CASSGQALYEQYF
TRBV4-1	few	TRBJ2-2	.	TGCGCCAGCAGCCAAGATCCCCTATCGAAGCTGTTTTTT	CASSQDPLSKLFF
TRBV28	.	TRBJ2-2	TRBD1	TGTGCCAGCAGTTTTGGGGACAGGGACACCGGGGAGCTGTTTTTT	CASSFGDRDTGELFF
TRBV6-8	.	TRBJ1-2	.	TGTGCCAGCAGTAGGACAGAGGCCTATGGCTACACCTTC	CASSRTEAYGYTF
TRBV27	few	TRBJ2-7	TRBD2	TGTGCCAGCAGTTCTGGGCGCGGGAGGGGCTTAAACTACGAGCAGTACTTC	CASSSGRGRGLNYEQYF
TRBV28	.	TRBJ1-1	TRBD1	TGTGCCAGCAGTACAGGGGCCAGAGGGGCTTTCTTT	CASSTGARGAFF
TRBV15	once	TRBJ2-6	TRBD2	TGTGCCACCAGCAGAAGACTAGCGGGAGAGGGGGCCAACGTCCTGACTTTC	CATSRRLAGEGANVLTF
TRBV6-8	few	TRBJ1-4	TRBD1	TGTGCCAGCAGTTATTATCCCCCGGGACAGGGAATCGGAGAAAAACTGTTTTTT	CASSYYPPGQGIGEKLFF
TRBV10-2	.	TRBJ2-2	TRBD2	TGCGCCAGCAGTGAAAAGCGGGGAACCGGGGAGCTGTTTTTT	CASSEKRGTGELFF
TRBV6-8	.	TRBJ2-7	.	TGTGCCAGCAGTTACGGGGGTAGTGGCTACGAGCAGTACTTT	CASSYGGSGYEQYF